Following are 17 T cell receptor beta chains from one sample sequenced in a study of shared T cell receptors in the human thymus. Generated by immunoSEQ multiplex PCR, the TCRdb table keeps only in-frame clones and is missing some. The sample records approximately 660,000 clones, more than 75% being singletons. This sample was also put to use in a study of human thymus T cells.

Input material: thymocytes. These receptor sequences come from a boy in the first two years of life with a congenital heart defect.

This chain links TRBV5-1 with TRBJ2-1; 7 bases agree with TRBD2. CDR1 and CDR2 from the germline V gene are SGHRS and YFSETQ. V was pared by 2 bases and J by 5 bases, with 13 bases of the junction left unmatched. This CDR3 is built from 17 residues. For the CDR3, the DNA is TGCGCCAGCAGCTTCCCCGGCGGGAGATTGGCACACAATGAGCAGTTCTTC. This encodes CASSFPGGRLAHNEQFF. Drawing the rest from reference TRBV5-1 and TRBJ2-1, the complete variable domain is KAGVTQTPRYLIKTRGQQVTLSCSPISGHRSVSWYQQTPGQGLQFLFEYFSETQRNKGNFPGRFSGRQFSNSRSEMNVSTLELGDSALYLCASSFPGGRLAHNEQFFGPGTRLTVL.

The chain employs TRBV10-3 and TRBJ1-5, with D possibly TRBD1 on 6 matching bases. Germline V gives CDR1 ENHRY, CDR2 SYGVKD. This CDR3 region has 15 residues. Trimming left V 3 bases short and J 0 bases short, with 9 bases between. The CDR3 reads CAISEGDISNQPQHF. The CDR3 DNA is TGTGCCATCAGTGAAGGGGACATTAGCAATCAGCCCCAGCATTTT.

The chain joins TRBV7-2 to TRBJ2-2; 8 nucleotides agree with TRBD1. The CDR3 extends over 17 amino acids. Germline V gene lookup returns CDR1 SGHTA and CDR2 FQGNSA. Unmatched junction bases numbered 9, after V lost 5 bases and J lost 1 base. The CDR3: CASSLYSGTGNTGELFF. CDR3 DNA sequence: TGTGCCAGCAGCCTATACTCCGGGACAGGGAACACCGGGGAGCTGTTTTTT.

As regards this clone: One junction end does not reproduce the germline sequence, and a read error may be involved. This chain links TRBV6-1 with TRBJ2-7, with D possibly matching TRBD2 (6 bases). CDR3 length equals 11 residues. Per the germline V gene, CDR1 is MNHNS and CDR2 is SASEGT. CDR3 in amino acids: CASSETASEDF. CDR3 in DNA: TGTGCCAGCAGTGAAACGGCTAGCGAAGACTTC.

Only one count was recorded for this clone. The rearrangement links TRBV27 to TRBJ2-1, with 9 nucleotides matching TRBD1. J lost 2 bases, V lost 5 bases, and 7 bases had no gene match. The length of the CDR3 is 16 residues. Per germline, CDR1 MNHEY and CDR2 SMNVEV (reference sequence). The CDR3 is CASSDTGGITYNEQFF. CDR3 nucleotides: TGTGCCAGCAGTGATACAGGGGGCATTACCTACAATGAGCAGTTCTTC.

This chain links TRBV27 with TRBJ2-7, with a tentative D call TRBD2 (5 bases). The V gene lost 6 bases and the J gene lost 2 bases, with 14 bases spanning the gap. Germline assignment: CDR1 MNHEY and CDR2 SMNVEV (reference sequence). The CDR3 consists of 14 residues. CDR3 loop: CASRPRDGAYEQYF. The CDR3 DNA follows: TGTGCCAGCAGACCTCGGGATGGGGCCTACGAGCAGTACTTC.

The chain employs TRBV5-1 and TRBJ2-1; TRBD2 agrees at 10 bases. This CDR3 spans 17 amino acids. V lost 4 bases and J lost 1; bases outside the gene matches: 8. Per germline, CDR1 SGHRS and CDR2 YFSETQ. The CDR3 DNA is TGCGCCAGCAGCAGGGCTAGCGGGAGTAAGTCCTACAATGAGCAGTTCTTC. This gives the protein CASSRASGSKSYNEQFF.

The count of this clone is one. J is TRBJ1-1 and V is TRBV5-1; TRBD1 agrees at 7 bases. CDR1 SGHRS and CDR2 YFSETQ come from the germline V gene. V lost 1 base, J lost 1 base, and 4 bases stayed unmatched. The CDR3 loop spans 15 amino acids. CDR3 protein: CASSLQQGQNTEAFF. Here the CDR3 DNA reads TGCGCCAGCAGCTTGCAACAGGGGCAGAACACTGAAGCTTTCTTT. The full variable domain, rest sourced from reference TRBV5-1 and TRBJ1-1, is KAGVTQTPRYLIKTRGQQVTLSCSPISGHRSVSWYQQTPGQGLQFLFEYFSETQRNKGNFPGRFSGRQFSNSRSEMNVSTLELGDSALYLCASSLQQGQNTEAFFGQGTRLTVV.

In its sample, this clone was seen once. This rearrangement joins TRBV28 to TRBJ1-1; D ambiguous. The CDR3 has 13 residues. CDR1 is MDHEN, CDR2 SYDVKM, per germline. V lost 7 bases and J 5 bases, leaving 14 bases between the germline ends. CDR3 DNA: TGTGCCAGCAATCTCCCCCCGAGAACTGAAGCTTTCTTT. It is translated as CASNLPPRTEAFF. Using reference TRBV28 and TRBJ1-1 for the parts outside the CDR3, the full variable domain is DVKVTQSSRYLVKRTGEKVFLECVQDMDHENMFWYRQDPGLGLRLIYFSYDVKMKEKGDIPEGYSVSREKKERFSLILESASTNQTSMYLCASNLPPRTEAFFGQGTRLTVV.

The V and J genes are TRBV18 and TRBJ1-4; the match to TRBD1 covers 8 bases. This CDR3 is 15 amino acids long. In germline, CDR1 is KGHSH, CDR2 LQKENI. V dropped 6 bases and J dropped 8; count of bases not matched to a gene: 11. CDR3 residues: CASSPRTGPGEKLFF. The CDR3 DNA reads TGTGCCAGCTCTCCTCGGACAGGGCCGGGAGAAAAACTGTTTTTT.

The genes are TRBV6-4 and TRBJ1-4; a weak D match, TRBD1 (6 bases). In germline, CDR1 is MRHNA, CDR2 SNTAGT. The CDR3 loop spans 14 amino acids. V gave up 6 bases and J gave up 7 bases, with 15 bases separating them. CDR3 bases: TGTGCCAGCAGCCCCACAGGGTTCTCTGAAAAACTGTTTTTT. Amino acids: CASSPTGFSEKLFF.

J is TRBJ2-7 and V is TRBV4-1; TRBD2 matches at 10 bases. Per the germline V gene, CDR1 is MGHRA and CDR2 is YSYEKL. The CDR3 extends over 16 amino acids. The trim removed 9 bases at V and 2 bases at J, leaving 13 bases unmatched. Here the CDR3 reads CASTSGIPFRTYEQYF. DNA of the CDR3: TGCGCCAGTACTAGCGGGATACCATTCCGTACCTACGAGCAGTACTTC.

V and J are TRBV7-6 and TRBJ2-2; 8 nucleotides match TRBD1. CDR3 size: 18 residues. V was pared by 2 bases and J by 6 bases, with 14 bases of the junction left unmatched. From germline, CDR1 is SGHVS and CDR2 FNYEAQ. The CDR3 DNA reads as TGTGCCAGCAGCTTAAGTGCGGACAGGGCCCCCGTAGCCGGGGAGCTGTTTTTT. Amino acids: CASSLSADRAPVAGELFF.

The CDR3 coding sequence is TGTGCCAGCAGTTTCTCCGGACACGTATTAGTCTACGAGCAGTACTTC. Residues: CASSFSGHVLVYEQYF. This sequence joins TRBV6-6 and TRBJ2-7, with a weak D call TRBD1 (5 bases). The CDR3 loop spans 16 amino acids. Between the trimmed V and J ends, which lost 4 bases and 3 bases, there was a span of 19 bases. In germline, CDR1 is MNHNY, CDR2 SVGAGI (reference sequence).

This clone has more than one count but fewer than ten. This sequence joins TRBV28 and TRBJ2-5; 12 bases line up with TRBD2. CDR3 length equals 16 residues. CDR1 and CDR2 (germline): MDHEN, SYDVKM. J lost 4 bases, V lost 5 bases, and 8 bases had no gene match. CDR3: CASSPTSGRIGETQYF. The CDR3 bases are TGTGCCAGCAGTCCGACTAGCGGGAGAATTGGAGAGACCCAGTACTTC.

In the case of this clone: The sample has other DNA sequences that encode this CDR3 too. The V gene is TRBV7-9, the J gene TRBJ1-3, with 7 bases lining up with TRBD1. V shed 5 bases, J shed 0 bases, and the junction held 4 bases outside the gene matches. This CDR3 is 15 amino acids long. Germline assignment: CDR1 SEHNR and CDR2 FQNEAQ (reference sequence). CDR3 in DNA: TGTGCCAGCAGCCTCGACAGGGACTCTGGAAACACCATATATTTT. It is translated as CASSLDRDSGNTIYF. Filled out from reference TRBV7-9 and TRBJ1-3, the complete variable domain reads DTGVSQNPRHKITKRGQNVTFRCDPISEHNRLYWYRQTLGQGPEFLTYFQNEAQLEKSRLLSDRFSAERPKGSFSTLEIQRTEQGDSAMYLCASSLDRDSGNTIYFGEGSWLTVV.

The V and J genes are TRBV29-1 and TRBJ1-3; possibly TRBD1 for D (5 bases). Trimming stripped 7 bases from V and 0 bases from J, with 19 bases between. CDR1 and CDR2 from the germline V gene are SQVTM and ANQGSEA. This CDR3 has 16 amino acids. CDR3 nucleotide sequence: TGCAGCGCCTCCTGGCAGGGAACCGTCTCTGGAAACACCATATATTTT. Translation gives CSASWQGTVSGNTIYF.